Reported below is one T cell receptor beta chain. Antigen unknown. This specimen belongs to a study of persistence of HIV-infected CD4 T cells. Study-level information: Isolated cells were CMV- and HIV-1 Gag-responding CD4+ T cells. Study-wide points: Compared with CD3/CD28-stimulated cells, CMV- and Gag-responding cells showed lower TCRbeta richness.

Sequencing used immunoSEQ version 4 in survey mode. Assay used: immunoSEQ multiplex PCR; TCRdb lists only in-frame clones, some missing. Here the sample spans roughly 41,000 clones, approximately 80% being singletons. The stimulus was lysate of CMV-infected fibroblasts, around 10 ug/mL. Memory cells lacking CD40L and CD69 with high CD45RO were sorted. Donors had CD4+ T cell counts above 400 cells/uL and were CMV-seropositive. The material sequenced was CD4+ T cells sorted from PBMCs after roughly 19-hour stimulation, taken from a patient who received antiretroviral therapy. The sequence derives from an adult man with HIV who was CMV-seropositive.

The CDR3 region has the DNA TGTGCCACCAGCTTTCACAGGTCCCTAAACACCGGGGAGCTGTTTTTT. Protein sequence: CATSFHRSLNTGELFF. The V gene is TRBV15, the J gene TRBJ2-2, with D perhaps TRBD1 (5 bases). Germline V CDR1 and CDR2: LNHNV, YYDKDF (reference sequence). Trimming took off 5 bases at V and 2 bases at J, with 15 bases between the two ends. This CDR3 comprises 16 residues. The whole variable domain, remainder taken from reference TRBV15 and TRBJ2-2, is DAMVIQNPRYQVTQFGKPVTLSCSQTLNHNVMYWYQQKSSQAPKLLFHYYDKDFNNEADTPDNFQSRRPNTSFCFLDIRSPGLGDTAMYLCATSFHRSLNTGELFFGEGSRLTVL.